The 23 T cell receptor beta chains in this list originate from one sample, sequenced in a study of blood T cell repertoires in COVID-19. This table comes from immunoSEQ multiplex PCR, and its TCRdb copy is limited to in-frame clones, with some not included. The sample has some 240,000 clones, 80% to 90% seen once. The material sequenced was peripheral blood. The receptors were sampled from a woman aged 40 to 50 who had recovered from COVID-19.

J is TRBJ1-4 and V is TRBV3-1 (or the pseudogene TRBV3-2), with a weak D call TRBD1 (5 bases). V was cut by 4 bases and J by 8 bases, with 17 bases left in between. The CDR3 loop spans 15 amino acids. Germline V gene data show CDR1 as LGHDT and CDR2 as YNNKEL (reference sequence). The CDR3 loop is CASSLALQGPEKLFF. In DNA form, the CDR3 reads TGTGCCAGCAGCCTCGCACTGCAGGGTCCCGAAAAACTGTTTTTT.

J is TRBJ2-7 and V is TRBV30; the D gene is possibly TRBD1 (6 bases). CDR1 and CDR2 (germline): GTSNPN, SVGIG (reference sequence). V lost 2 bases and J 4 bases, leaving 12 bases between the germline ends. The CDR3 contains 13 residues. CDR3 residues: CAWSTGIQYEQYF. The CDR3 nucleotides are TGTGCCTGGAGTACAGGGATTCAATACGAGCAGTACTTC.

The CDR3 sequence is CASRPSGASSYNEQFF. The CDR3 DNA follows: TGTGCCAGTAGGCCTAGCGGGGCAAGCTCCTACAATGAGCAGTTCTTC. The V gene is TRBV19, the J gene TRBJ2-1, with TRBD2 matching over 9 bases. This CDR3 comprises 16 residues. Germline CDR1 and CDR2: LNHDA and SQIVND (reference sequence). The J segment lost 0 bases and the V segment lost 6 bases, leaving 6 bases of the junction unmatched.

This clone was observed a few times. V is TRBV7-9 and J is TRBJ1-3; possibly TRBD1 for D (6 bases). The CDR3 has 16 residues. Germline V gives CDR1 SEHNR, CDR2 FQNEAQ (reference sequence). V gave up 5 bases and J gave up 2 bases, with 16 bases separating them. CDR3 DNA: TGTGCCAGCAGCACGACACAGGGTTCCACTGGAAACACCATATATTTT. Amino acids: CASSTTQGSTGNTIYF.

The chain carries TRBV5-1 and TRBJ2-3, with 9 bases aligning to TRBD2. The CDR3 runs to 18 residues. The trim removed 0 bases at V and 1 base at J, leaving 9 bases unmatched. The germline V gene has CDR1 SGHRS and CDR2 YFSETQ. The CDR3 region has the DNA TGCGCCAGCAGCTTGGCCGTTGGCGGGGGGGCAGGCACAGATACGCAGTATTTT. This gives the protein CASSLAVGGGAGTDTQYF. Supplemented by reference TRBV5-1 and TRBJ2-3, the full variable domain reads KAGVTQTPRYLIKTRGQQVTLSCSPISGHRSVSWYQQTPGQGLQFLFEYFSETQRNKGNFPGRFSGRQFSNSRSEMNVSTLELGDSALYLCASSLAVGGGAGTDTQYFGPGTRLTVL.

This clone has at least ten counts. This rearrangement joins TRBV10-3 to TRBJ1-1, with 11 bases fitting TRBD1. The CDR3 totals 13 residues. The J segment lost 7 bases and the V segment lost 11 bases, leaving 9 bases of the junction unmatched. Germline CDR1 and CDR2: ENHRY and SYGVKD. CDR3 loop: CASREGQGGEAFF. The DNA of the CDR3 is TGTGCCTCCAGGGAGGGACAGGGGGGTGAAGCTTTCTTT.

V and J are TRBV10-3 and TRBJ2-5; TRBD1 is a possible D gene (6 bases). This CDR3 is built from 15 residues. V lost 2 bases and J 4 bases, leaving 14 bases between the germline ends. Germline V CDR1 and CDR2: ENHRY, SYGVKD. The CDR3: CAISEGDKRIETQYF. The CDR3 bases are TGTGCCATCAGTGAGGGGGACAAAAGAATAGAGACCCAGTACTTC.

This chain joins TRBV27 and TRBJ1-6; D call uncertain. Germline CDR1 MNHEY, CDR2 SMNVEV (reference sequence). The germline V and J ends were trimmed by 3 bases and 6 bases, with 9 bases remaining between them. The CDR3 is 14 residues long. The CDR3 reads CASSFVLANSPLHF. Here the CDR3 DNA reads TGTGCCAGCAGTTTCGTCTTAGCTAATTCACCCCTCCACTTT.

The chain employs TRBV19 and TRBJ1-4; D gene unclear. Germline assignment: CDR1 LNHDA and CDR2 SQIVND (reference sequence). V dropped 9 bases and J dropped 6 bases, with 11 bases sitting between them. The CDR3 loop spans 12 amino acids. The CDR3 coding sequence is TGTGCCAGCTCCCCTTCAGATGAAAAACTGTTTTTT. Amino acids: CASSPSDEKLFF.

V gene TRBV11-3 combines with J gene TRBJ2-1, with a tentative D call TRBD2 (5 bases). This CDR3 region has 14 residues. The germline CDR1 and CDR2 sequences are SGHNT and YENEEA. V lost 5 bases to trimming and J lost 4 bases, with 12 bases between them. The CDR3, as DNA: TGTGCCAGCAGCCTGCGAACGGGGTACAATGAGCAGTTCTTC. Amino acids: CASSLRTGYNEQFF.

CDR3 protein: CASSLFRQNYGYTF. The CDR3 DNA follows: TGTGCCAGCAGCTTATTTCGACAGAACTATGGCTACACCTTC. This rearrangement joins TRBV7-2 to TRBJ1-2, with D perhaps matching TRBD1 (5 bases). V dropped 2 bases and J dropped 2 bases, with 9 bases sitting between them. The CDR3 is made up of 14 amino acids. Germline assignment: CDR1 SGHTA and CDR2 FQGNSA.

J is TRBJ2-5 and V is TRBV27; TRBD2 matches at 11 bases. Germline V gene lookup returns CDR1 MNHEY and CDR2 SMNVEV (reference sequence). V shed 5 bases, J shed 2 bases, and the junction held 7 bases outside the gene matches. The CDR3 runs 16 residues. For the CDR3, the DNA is TGTGCCAGCAGTCCCCTAATAGCGGGGGGGCAAGAGACCCAGTACTTC. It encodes CASSPLIAGGQETQYF.

CDR3 nucleotides: TGCAGCGCTACTTTTGGGGGGTACGAGCAGTACTTC. Amino acid sequence: CSATFGGYEQYF. J is TRBJ2-7 and V is TRBV29-1; perhaps TRBD2 as D (6 bases). Germline V lookup: CDR1 SQVTM, CDR2 ANQGSEA. The CDR3 totals 12 residues. Trimming stripped 7 bases from V and 4 bases from J, with 14 bases between.

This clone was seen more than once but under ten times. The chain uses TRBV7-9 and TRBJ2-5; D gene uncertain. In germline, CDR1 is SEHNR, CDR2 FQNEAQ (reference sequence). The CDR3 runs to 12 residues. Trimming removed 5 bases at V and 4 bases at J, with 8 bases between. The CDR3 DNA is TGTGCCAGCAGCCGCGCCCTAGAGACCCAGTACTTC. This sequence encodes CASSRALETQYF. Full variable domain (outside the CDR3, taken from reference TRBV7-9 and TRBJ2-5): DTGVSQNPRHKITKRGQNVTFRCDPISEHNRLYWYRQTLGQGPEFLTYFQNEAQLEKSRLLSDRFSAERPKGSFSTLEIQRTEQGDSAMYLCASSRALETQYFGPGTRLLVL.

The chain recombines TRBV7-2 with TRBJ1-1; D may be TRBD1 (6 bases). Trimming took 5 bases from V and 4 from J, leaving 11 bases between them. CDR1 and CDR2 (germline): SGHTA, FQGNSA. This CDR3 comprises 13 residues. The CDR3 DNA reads TGTGCCAGCAGCATACAGGGCGGCACTGAAGCTTTCTTT. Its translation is CASSIQGGTEAFF.

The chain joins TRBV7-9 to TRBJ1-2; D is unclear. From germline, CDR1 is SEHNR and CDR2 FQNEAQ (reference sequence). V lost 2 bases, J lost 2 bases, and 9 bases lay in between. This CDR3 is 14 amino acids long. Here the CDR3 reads CASSLPGGNYGYTF. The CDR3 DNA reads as TGTGCCAGCAGCTTACCCGGAGGGAACTATGGCTACACCTTC.

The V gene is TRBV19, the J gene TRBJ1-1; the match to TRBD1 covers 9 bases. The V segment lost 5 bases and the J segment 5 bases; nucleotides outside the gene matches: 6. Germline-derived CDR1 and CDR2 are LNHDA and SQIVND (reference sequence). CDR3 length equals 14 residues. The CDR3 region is CASSLGQGSTEAFF. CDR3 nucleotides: TGTGCCAGTAGTCTGGGACAGGGATCGACTGAAGCTTTCTTT.

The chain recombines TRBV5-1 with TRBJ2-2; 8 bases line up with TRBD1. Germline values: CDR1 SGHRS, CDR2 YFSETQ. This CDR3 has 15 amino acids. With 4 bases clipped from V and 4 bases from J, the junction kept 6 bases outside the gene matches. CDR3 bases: TGCGCCAGCAGCGCTCAACAGGGGGTCACCGGGGAGCTGTTTTTT. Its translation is CASSAQQGVTGELFF.

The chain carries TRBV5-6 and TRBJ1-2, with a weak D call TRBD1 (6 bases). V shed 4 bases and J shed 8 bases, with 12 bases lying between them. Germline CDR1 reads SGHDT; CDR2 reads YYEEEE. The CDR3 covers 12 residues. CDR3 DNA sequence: TGTGCCAGCAGCCTACAGGGCTCGGGCTACACCTTC. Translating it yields CASSLQGSGYTF.

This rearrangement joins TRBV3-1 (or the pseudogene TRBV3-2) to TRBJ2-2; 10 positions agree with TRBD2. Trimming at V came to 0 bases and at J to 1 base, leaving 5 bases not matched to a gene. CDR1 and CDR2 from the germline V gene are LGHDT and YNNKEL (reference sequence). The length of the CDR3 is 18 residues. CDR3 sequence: CASSQEGLAALNTGELFF. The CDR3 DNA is TGTGCCAGCAGCCAAGAAGGACTAGCGGCATTGAACACCGGGGAGCTGTTTTTT.

The CDR3 coding sequence is TGTGCCAGCGCGGGACAGGATATTTTTCCGGGCTATGGCTACACCTTC. It codes for CASAGQDIFPGYGYTF. The V gene is TRBV3-1 (or the pseudogene TRBV3-2), the J gene TRBJ1-2; 8 bases line up with TRBD1. The ends lost 8 bases at V and 4 bases at J; junction bases unmatched: 15. From germline, CDR1 is LGHDT and CDR2 YNNKEL (reference sequence). The CDR3 has 16 residues.

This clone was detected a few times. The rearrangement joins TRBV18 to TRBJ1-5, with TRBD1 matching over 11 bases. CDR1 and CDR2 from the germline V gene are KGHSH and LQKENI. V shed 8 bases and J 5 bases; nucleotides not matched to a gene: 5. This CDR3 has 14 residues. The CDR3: CASKGTGGDQPQHF. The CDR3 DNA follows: TGTGCCAGCAAAGGGACAGGGGGTGATCAGCCCCAGCATTTT.

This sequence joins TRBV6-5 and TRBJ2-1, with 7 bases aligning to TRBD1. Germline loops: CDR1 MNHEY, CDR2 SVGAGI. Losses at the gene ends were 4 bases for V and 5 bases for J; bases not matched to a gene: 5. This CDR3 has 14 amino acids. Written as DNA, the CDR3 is TGTGCCAGCAGTTCAAGGACAGGAAACAATGAGCAGTTCTTC. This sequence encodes CASSSRTGNNEQFF.